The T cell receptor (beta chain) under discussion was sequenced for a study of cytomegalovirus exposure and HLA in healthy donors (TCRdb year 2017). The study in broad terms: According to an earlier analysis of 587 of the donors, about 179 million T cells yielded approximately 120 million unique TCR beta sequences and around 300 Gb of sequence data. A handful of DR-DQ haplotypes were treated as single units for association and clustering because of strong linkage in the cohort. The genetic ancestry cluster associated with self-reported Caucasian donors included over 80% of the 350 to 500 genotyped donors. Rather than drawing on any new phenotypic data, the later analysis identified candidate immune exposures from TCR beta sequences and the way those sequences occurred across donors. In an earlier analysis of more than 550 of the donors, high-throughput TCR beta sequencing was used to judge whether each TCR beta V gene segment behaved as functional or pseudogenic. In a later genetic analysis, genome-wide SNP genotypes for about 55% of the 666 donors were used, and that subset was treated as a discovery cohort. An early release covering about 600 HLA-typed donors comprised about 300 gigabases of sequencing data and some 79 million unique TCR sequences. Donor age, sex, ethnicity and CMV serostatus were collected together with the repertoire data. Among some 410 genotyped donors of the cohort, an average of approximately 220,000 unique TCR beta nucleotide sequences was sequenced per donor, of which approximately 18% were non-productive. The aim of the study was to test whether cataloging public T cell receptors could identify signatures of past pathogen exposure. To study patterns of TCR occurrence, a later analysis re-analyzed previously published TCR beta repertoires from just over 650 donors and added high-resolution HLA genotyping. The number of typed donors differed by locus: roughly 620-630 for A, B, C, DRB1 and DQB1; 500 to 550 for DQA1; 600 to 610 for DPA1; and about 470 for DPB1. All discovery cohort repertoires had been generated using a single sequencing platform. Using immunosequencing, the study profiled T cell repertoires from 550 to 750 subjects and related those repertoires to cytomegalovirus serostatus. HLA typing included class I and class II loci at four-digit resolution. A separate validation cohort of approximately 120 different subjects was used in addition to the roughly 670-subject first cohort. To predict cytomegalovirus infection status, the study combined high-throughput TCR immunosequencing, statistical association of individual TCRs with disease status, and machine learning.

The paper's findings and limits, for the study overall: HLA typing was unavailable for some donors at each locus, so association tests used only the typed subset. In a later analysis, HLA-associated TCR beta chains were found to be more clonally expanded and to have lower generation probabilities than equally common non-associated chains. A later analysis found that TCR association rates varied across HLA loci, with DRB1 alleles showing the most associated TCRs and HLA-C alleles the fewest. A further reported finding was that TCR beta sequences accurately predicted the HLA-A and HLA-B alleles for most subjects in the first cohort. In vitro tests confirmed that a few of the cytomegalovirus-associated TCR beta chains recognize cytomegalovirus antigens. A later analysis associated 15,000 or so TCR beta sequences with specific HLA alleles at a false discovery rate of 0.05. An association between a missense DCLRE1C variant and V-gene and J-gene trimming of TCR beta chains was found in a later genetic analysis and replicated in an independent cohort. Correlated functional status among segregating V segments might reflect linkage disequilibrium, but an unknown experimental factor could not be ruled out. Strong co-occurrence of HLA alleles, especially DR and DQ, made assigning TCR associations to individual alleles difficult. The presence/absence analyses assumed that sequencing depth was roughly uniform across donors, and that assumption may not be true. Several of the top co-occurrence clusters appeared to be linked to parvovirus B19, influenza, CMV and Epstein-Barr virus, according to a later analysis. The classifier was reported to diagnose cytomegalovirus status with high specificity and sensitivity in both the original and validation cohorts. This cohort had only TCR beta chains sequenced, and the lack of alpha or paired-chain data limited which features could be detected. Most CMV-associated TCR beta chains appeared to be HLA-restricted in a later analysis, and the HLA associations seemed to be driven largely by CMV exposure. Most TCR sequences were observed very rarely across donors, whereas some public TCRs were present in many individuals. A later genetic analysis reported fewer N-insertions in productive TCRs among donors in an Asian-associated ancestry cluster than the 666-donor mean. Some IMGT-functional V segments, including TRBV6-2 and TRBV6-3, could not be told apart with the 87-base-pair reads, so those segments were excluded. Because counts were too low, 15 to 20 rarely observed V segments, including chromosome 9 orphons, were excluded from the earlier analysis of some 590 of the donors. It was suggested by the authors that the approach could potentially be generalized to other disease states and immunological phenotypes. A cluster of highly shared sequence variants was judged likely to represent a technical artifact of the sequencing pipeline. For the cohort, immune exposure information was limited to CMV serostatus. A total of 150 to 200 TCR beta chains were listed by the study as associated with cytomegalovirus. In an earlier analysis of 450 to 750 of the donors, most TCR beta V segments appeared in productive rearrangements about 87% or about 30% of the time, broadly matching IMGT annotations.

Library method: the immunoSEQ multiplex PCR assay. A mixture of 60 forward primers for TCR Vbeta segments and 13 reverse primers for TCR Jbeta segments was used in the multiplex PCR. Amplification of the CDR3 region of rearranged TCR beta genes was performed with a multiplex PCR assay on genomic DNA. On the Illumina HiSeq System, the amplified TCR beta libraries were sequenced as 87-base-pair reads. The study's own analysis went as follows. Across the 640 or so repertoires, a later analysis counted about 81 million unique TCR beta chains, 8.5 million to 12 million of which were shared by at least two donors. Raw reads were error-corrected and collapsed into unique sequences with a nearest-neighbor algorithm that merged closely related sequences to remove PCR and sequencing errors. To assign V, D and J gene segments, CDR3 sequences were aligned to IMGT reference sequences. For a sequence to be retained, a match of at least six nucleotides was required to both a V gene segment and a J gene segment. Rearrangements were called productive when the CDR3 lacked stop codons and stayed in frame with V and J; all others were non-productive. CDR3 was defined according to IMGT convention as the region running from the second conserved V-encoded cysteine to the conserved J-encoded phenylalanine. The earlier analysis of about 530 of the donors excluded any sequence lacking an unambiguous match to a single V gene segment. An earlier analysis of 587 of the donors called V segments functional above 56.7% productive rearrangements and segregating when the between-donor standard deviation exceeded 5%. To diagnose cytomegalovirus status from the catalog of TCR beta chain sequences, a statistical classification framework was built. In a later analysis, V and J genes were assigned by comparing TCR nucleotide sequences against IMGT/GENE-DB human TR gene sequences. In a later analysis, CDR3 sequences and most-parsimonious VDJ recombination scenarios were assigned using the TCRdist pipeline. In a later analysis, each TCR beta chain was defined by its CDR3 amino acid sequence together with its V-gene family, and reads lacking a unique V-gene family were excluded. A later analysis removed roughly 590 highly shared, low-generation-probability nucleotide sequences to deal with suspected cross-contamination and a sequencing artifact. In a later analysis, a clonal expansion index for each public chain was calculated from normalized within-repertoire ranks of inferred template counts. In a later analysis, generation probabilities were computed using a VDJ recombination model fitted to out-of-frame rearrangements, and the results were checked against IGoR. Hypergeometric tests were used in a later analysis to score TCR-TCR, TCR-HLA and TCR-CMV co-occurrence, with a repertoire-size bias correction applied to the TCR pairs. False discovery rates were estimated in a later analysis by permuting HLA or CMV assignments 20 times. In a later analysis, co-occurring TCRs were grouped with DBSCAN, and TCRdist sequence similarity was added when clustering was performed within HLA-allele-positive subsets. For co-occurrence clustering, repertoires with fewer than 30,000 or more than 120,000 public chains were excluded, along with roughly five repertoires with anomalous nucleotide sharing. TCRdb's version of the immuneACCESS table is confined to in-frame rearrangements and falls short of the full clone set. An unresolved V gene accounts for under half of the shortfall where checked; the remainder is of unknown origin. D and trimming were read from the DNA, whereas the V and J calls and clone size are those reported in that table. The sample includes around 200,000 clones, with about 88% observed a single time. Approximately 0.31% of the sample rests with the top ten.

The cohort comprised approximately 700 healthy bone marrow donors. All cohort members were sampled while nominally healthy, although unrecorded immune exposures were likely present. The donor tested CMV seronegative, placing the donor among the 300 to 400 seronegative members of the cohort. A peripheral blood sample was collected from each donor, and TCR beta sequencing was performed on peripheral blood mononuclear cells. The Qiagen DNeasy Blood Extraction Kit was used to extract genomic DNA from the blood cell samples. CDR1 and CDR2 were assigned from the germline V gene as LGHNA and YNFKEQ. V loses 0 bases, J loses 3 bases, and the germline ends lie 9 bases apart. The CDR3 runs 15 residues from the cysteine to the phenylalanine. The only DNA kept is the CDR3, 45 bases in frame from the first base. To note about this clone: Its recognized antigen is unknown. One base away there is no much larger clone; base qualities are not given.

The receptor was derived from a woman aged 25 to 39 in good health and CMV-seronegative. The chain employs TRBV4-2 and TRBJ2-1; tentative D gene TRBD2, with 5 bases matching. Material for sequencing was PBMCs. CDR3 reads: CASSQERARYNEQFF. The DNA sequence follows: TGTGCCAGCAGCCAAGAGAGGGCGCGCTACAATGAGCAGTTCTTC.